Sequencing of this TCR beta chain was carried out in a study of cytomegalovirus exposure and HLA in healthy donors. In this sample, this clone turned up a few times. PCR employed 60 Vbeta and 13 Jbeta primers. The protocol was immunoSEQ multiplex PCR, while the TCRdb copy is restricted to in-frame clones and leaves out a portion. The repertoire has about 190,000 clones, roughly four fifths of them found once; the top ten carry roughly 2.8%. The receptor was derived from a young woman in good health and CMV-seropositive. Sample: PBMCs.

The CDR3 DNA follows: TGTGCCAGCACCCCGGGACTAGCGCAAGAGACCCAGTACTTC. It codes for CASTPGLAQETQYF. This chain links TRBV5-6 with TRBJ2-5, with 10 bases aligning to TRBD2. The germline CDR1 and CDR2 sequences are SGHDT and YYEEEE. The V segment lost 6 bases and the J segment 2 bases; nucleotides outside the gene matches: 4. This CDR3 has 14 amino acids.